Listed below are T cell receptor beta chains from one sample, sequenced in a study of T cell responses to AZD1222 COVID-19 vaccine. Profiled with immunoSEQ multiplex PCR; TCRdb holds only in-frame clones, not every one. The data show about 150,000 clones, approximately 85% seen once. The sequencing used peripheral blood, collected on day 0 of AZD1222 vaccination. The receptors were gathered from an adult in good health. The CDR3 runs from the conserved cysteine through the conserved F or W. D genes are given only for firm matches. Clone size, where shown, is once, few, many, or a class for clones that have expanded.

cdr3_aa: CAWSPADRMNTEAFF; cdr3_nt: TGTGCCTGGAGTCCCGCCGACCGGATGAACACTGAAGCTTTCTTT; d_call: .; clone_size: .; j_call: TRBJ1-1; v_call: TRBV30
cdr3_aa: CASSILAGGPPDTQYF; cdr3_nt: TGTGCCAGCAGCATCTTAGCGGGAGGGCCACCAGATACGCAGTATTTT; d_call: TRBD2; clone_size: .; j_call: TRBJ2-3; v_call: TRBV5-4
cdr3_aa: CASSLRSAETQYF; cdr3_nt: TGTGCCAGCAGCTTAAGGAGCGCCGAGACCCAGTACTTC; d_call: .; clone_size: .; j_call: TRBJ2-5; v_call: TRBV11-3
cdr3_aa: CASSRVPYTQAMNTEAFF; cdr3_nt: TGTGCCAGTAGTAGAGTTCCCTATACCCAGGCGATGAACACTGAAGCTTTCTTT; d_call: .; clone_size: .; j_call: TRBJ1-1; v_call: TRBV19
cdr3_aa: CASSLGRVFHTSSTDTQYF; cdr3_nt: TGTGCCAGCAGTTTGGGCAGAGTTTTCCATACTTCTAGCACAGATACGCAGTATTTT; d_call: .; clone_size: .; j_call: TRBJ2-3; v_call: TRBV28
cdr3_aa: CASSLVTGGSGWQPQHF; cdr3_nt: TGTGCCAGCAGCTTGGTGACAGGGGGGAGCGGGTGGCAGCCCCAGCATTTT; d_call: TRBD1; clone_size: .; j_call: TRBJ1-5; v_call: TRBV7-8
cdr3_aa: CASSYGTGSSYEQYF; cdr3_nt: TGTGCCAGCAGTTACGGGACAGGAAGCTCCTACGAGCAGTACTTC; d_call: TRBD1; clone_size: .; j_call: TRBJ2-7; v_call: TRBV6-5
cdr3_aa: CASSLELAGGLEQYF; cdr3_nt: TGCGCCAGCAGCTTGGAGCTAGCGGGGGGGCTCGAGCAGTACTTC; d_call: TRBD2; clone_size: .; j_call: TRBJ2-7; v_call: TRBV5-1
cdr3_aa: CASSLSQGHRIQPQHF; cdr3_nt: TGTGCCAGCAGTTTATCGCAGGGGCACCGTATTCAGCCCCAGCATTTT; d_call: .; clone_size: .; j_call: TRBJ1-5; v_call: TRBV27
cdr3_aa: CASSQRTGNGYTF; cdr3_nt: TGCGCCAGCAGCCAGCGGACAGGGAATGGCTACACCTTC; d_call: TRBD1; clone_size: .; j_call: TRBJ1-2; v_call: TRBV4-1
cdr3_aa: CASSLGQGTISYNEQFF; cdr3_nt: TGTGCCAGCAGCTTAGGACAGGGGACAATCTCCTACAATGAGCAGTTCTTC; d_call: TRBD1; clone_size: once; j_call: TRBJ2-1; v_call: TRBV7-2
cdr3_aa: CASSSGTHSYEQYF; cdr3_nt: TGTGCCAGCAGCTCCGGGACACACTCCTACGAGCAGTACTTC; d_call: .; clone_size: .; j_call: TRBJ2-7; v_call: TRBV5-4
cdr3_aa: CASSIEKGGYGYTF; cdr3_nt: TGTGCCAGTAGTATAGAGAAAGGGGGCTATGGCTACACCTTC; d_call: .; clone_size: .; j_call: TRBJ1-2; v_call: TRBV19
cdr3_aa: CASSAFTDTQYF; cdr3_nt: TGCGCCAGCAGCGCCTTCACAGATACGCAGTATTTT; d_call: .; clone_size: .; j_call: TRBJ2-3; v_call: TRBV5-1
cdr3_aa: CASSSAGGSYNEQFF; cdr3_nt: TGTGCCAGCAGCTCAGCGGGGGGTTCCTACAATGAGCAGTTCTTC; d_call: TRBD2; clone_size: .; j_call: TRBJ2-1; v_call: TRBV4-2
cdr3_aa: CASRGHLANTGELFF; cdr3_nt: TGTGCCAGCCGAGGACACCTTGCGAACACCGGGGAGCTGTTTTTT; d_call: .; clone_size: .; j_call: TRBJ2-2; v_call: TRBV27
cdr3_aa: CASSPWRVTRDNSPLHF; cdr3_nt: TGTGCCAGCAGTCCTTGGAGGGTAACTAGGGACAATTCACCCCTCCACTTT; d_call: .; clone_size: .; j_call: TRBJ1-6; v_call: TRBV28
cdr3_aa: CASSSGGATDTQYF; cdr3_nt: TGTGCCAGCAGTTCGGGGGGGGCAACAGATACGCAGTATTTT; d_call: TRBD2; clone_size: .; j_call: TRBJ2-3; v_call: TRBV28
cdr3_aa: CASSLVLAANTGELFF; cdr3_nt: TGTGCCAGCAGCTTAGTCCTAGCGGCGAACACCGGGGAGCTGTTTTTT; d_call: TRBD2; clone_size: .; j_call: TRBJ2-2; v_call: TRBV7-6
cdr3_aa: CASSPVPEAFF; cdr3_nt: TGTGCCAGCAGCCCTGTCCCTGAAGCTTTCTTT; d_call: .; clone_size: .; j_call: TRBJ1-1; v_call: TRBV6-6
cdr3_aa: CASSYSMGDSPLHF; cdr3_nt: TGTGCCAGCAGTTACTCGATGGGGGATTCACCCCTCCACTTT; d_call: .; clone_size: .; j_call: TRBJ1-6; v_call: TRBV6-6
cdr3_aa: CASSLGGRVYEQFF; cdr3_nt: TGTGCCAGCAGCTTAGGAGGGAGGGTATATGAGCAGTTCTTC; d_call: TRBD2; clone_size: once; j_call: TRBJ2-1; v_call: TRBV7-8
cdr3_aa: CASGSRGNNQPQHF; cdr3_nt: TGTGCTAGTGGGTCCAGGGGGAACAATCAGCCCCAGCATTTT; d_call: TRBD1; clone_size: .; j_call: TRBJ1-5; v_call: TRBV12-5
cdr3_aa: CASSNRPGYYNEQFF; cdr3_nt: TGTGCCAGCTCTAATCGGCCCGGTTACTACAATGAGCAGTTCTTC; d_call: .; clone_size: once; j_call: TRBJ2-1; v_call: TRBV14
cdr3_aa: CASSPGGEGEKLFF; cdr3_nt: TGTGCCAGCAGCCCTGGGGGGGAAGGTGAAAAACTGTTTTTT; d_call: .; clone_size: .; j_call: TRBJ1-4; v_call: TRBV3-1/TRBV3-2
cdr3_aa: CASSSRLGGRPYAYNEQFF; cdr3_nt: TGTGCCAGTAGTTCACGACTAGGCGGGCGGCCCTACGCCTACAATGAGCAGTTCTTC; d_call: .; clone_size: .; j_call: TRBJ2-1; v_call: TRBV19
cdr3_aa: CASTPTNGNIQYF; cdr3_nt: TGCGCCAGCACCCCTACTAATGGGAACATTCAGTACTTC; d_call: .; clone_size: .; j_call: TRBJ2-4; v_call: TRBV5-1
cdr3_aa: CASSEGGGELFF; cdr3_nt: TGTGCCAGCAGTGAAGGTGGCGGGGAGCTGTTTTTT; d_call: .; clone_size: .; j_call: TRBJ2-2; v_call: TRBV6-1
cdr3_aa: CASSLNRGHEQYF; cdr3_nt: TGTGCCAGCAGCCTTAACAGGGGCCACGAGCAGTACTTC; d_call: TRBD1; clone_size: .; j_call: TRBJ2-7; v_call: TRBV3-1/TRBV3-2
cdr3_aa: CASSLQVGIAEAFF; cdr3_nt: TGTGCCAGCAGCCTACAGGTCGGCATCGCTGAAGCTTTCTTT; d_call: .; clone_size: once; j_call: TRBJ1-1; v_call: TRBV7-6
cdr3_aa: CASSIKTVGGWNTEAFF; cdr3_nt: TGTGCCAGCAGCATAAAAACCGTGGGAGGATGGAACACTGAAGCTTTCTTT; d_call: .; clone_size: .; j_call: TRBJ1-1; v_call: TRBV7-6
cdr3_aa: CSASLTGSTEAFF; cdr3_nt: TGCAGTGCTAGTCTAACAGGGAGCACTGAAGCTTTCTTT; d_call: .; clone_size: once; j_call: TRBJ1-1; v_call: TRBV20-1
cdr3_aa: CASLGRDPEAFF; cdr3_nt: TGCGCCAGCTTGGGGAGGGATCCTGAAGCTTTCTTT; d_call: .; clone_size: .; j_call: TRBJ1-1; v_call: TRBV10-1
cdr3_aa: CASSLDRGPETQYF; cdr3_nt: TGCGCCAGCAGCTTAGACAGGGGGCCAGAGACCCAGTACTTC; d_call: TRBD1; clone_size: .; j_call: TRBJ2-5; v_call: TRBV5-1
cdr3_aa: CASSPGRFNQPQHF; cdr3_nt: TGCGCCAGCAGCCCCGGACGGTTCAATCAGCCCCAGCATTTT; d_call: .; clone_size: .; j_call: TRBJ1-5; v_call: TRBV10-2
cdr3_aa: CASSEGQLSTGELFF; cdr3_nt: TGTGCCAGTAGTGAGGGACAATTATCCACCGGGGAGCTGTTTTTT; d_call: .; clone_size: .; j_call: TRBJ2-2; v_call: TRBV19
cdr3_aa: CASPLSRDFYEQYF; cdr3_nt: TGTGCCAGCCCCTTGTCCCGGGACTTCTACGAGCAGTACTTC; d_call: .; clone_size: .; j_call: TRBJ2-7; v_call: TRBV6-5
cdr3_aa: CASSQGQPGNEQFF; cdr3_nt: TGTGCCAGCAGCCAGGGACAGCCTGGGAATGAGCAGTTCTTC; d_call: TRBD1; clone_size: .; j_call: TRBJ2-1; v_call: TRBV3-1/TRBV3-2
cdr3_aa: CACTGTAQETQYF; cdr3_nt: TGTGCCTGCACAGGGACGGCCCAAGAGACCCAGTACTTC; d_call: .; clone_size: .; j_call: TRBJ2-5; v_call: TRBV30
cdr3_aa: CASSSLVPGANEKLFF; cdr3_nt: TGTGCCAGCAGCTCATTGGTTCCCGGGGCTAATGAAAAACTGTTTTTT; d_call: .; clone_size: .; j_call: TRBJ1-4; v_call: TRBV5-6
cdr3_aa: CASSLGLTGPPDTQYF; cdr3_nt: TGCGCCAGCAGCTTGGGCCTGACAGGCCCCCCAGATACGCAGTATTTT; d_call: .; clone_size: .; j_call: TRBJ2-3; v_call: TRBV5-1
cdr3_aa: CAIKTGESEAFF; cdr3_nt: TGTGCCATCAAAACGGGGGAATCTGAAGCTTTCTTT; d_call: .; clone_size: once; j_call: TRBJ1-1; v_call: TRBV28
cdr3_aa: CASSLVRTGAWGYTF; cdr3_nt: TGTGCCAGCAGTTTGGTCCGGACAGGGGCGTGGGGCTACACCTTC; d_call: TRBD1; clone_size: .; j_call: TRBJ1-2; v_call: TRBV28
cdr3_aa: CASRPIATNEKLFF; cdr3_nt: TGTGCCAGCAGGCCTATTGCAACTAATGAAAAACTGTTTTTT; d_call: .; clone_size: .; j_call: TRBJ1-4; v_call: TRBV2
cdr3_aa: CASTLWGTNEKLFF; cdr3_nt: TGTGCCAGCACCCTCTGGGGGACTAATGAAAAACTGTTTTTT; d_call: .; clone_size: few; j_call: TRBJ1-4; v_call: TRBV7-9
cdr3_aa: CAGGAGNISPLHF; cdr3_nt: TGTGCCGGGGGAGCAGGGAACATTTCACCCCTCCACTTT; d_call: .; clone_size: once; j_call: TRBJ1-6; v_call: TRBV2
cdr3_aa: CASSAGQGEITEAFF; cdr3_nt: TGCGCCAGCAGTGCTGGACAGGGGGAGATCACTGAAGCTTTCTTT; d_call: TRBD1; clone_size: .; j_call: TRBJ1-1; v_call: TRBV5-1
cdr3_aa: CASQGISAEGYTF; cdr3_nt: TGTGCCAGCCAGGGGATCTCCGCGGAAGGCTACACCTTC; d_call: .; clone_size: once; j_call: TRBJ1-2; v_call: TRBV9
cdr3_aa: CASIDTGGSGGYTF; cdr3_nt: TGTGCCAGCATTGACACGGGGGGTAGTGGTGGCTACACCTTC; d_call: .; clone_size: .; j_call: TRBJ1-2; v_call: TRBV25-1
cdr3_aa: CASRPGTGPYEQYF; cdr3_nt: TGTGCCAGCAGACCCGGGACAGGGCCCTACGAGCAGTACTTC; d_call: TRBD1; clone_size: .; j_call: TRBJ2-7; v_call: TRBV27
cdr3_aa: CASRKGMTGGETQYF; cdr3_nt: TGTGCCAGCAGGAAGGGAATGACAGGCGGGGAGACCCAGTACTTC; d_call: .; clone_size: few; j_call: TRBJ2-5; v_call: TRBV9
cdr3_aa: CASSFLAQTDTQYF; cdr3_nt: TGTGCCAGTAGTTTCCTAGCACAAACAGATACGCAGTATTTT; d_call: .; clone_size: .; j_call: TRBJ2-3; v_call: TRBV19
cdr3_aa: CASSFRGTGPYNEQFF; cdr3_nt: TGCGCCAGCAGCTTCCGTGGGACAGGGCCTTACAATGAGCAGTTCTTC; d_call: TRBD1; clone_size: .; j_call: TRBJ2-1; v_call: TRBV5-1
cdr3_aa: CASSLQPGLGSYNEQFF; cdr3_nt: TGTGCCAGCAGCCTCCAACCCGGTCTTGGCTCCTACAATGAGCAGTTCTTC; d_call: .; clone_size: .; j_call: TRBJ2-1; v_call: TRBV9
cdr3_aa: CASLGGSSYEQYF; cdr3_nt: TGTGCCAGCTTGGGGGGGAGCTCCTACGAGCAGTACTTC; d_call: TRBD2; clone_size: .; j_call: TRBJ2-7; v_call: TRBV28
cdr3_aa: CASSREGHTEAFF; cdr3_nt: TGCGCCAGCAGCCGGGAGGGCCACACTGAAGCTTTCTTT; d_call: .; clone_size: .; j_call: TRBJ1-1; v_call: TRBV5-1
cdr3_aa: CAISEFGTLTDTQYF; cdr3_nt: TGTGCCATCAGTGAGTTCGGGACTCTCACAGATACGCAGTATTTT; d_call: .; clone_size: .; j_call: TRBJ2-3; v_call: TRBV10-3
cdr3_aa: CASSYNLRTGARSGASSEQYF; cdr3_nt: TGCGCCAGCAGCTATAATTTAAGAACAGGGGCCCGGTCCGGGGCCTCGTCCGAGCAGTACTTC; d_call: TRBD1; clone_size: .; j_call: TRBJ2-7; v_call: TRBV5-1
cdr3_aa: CAISGSTGTGYNSPLHF; cdr3_nt: TGTGCCATCAGTGGTTCTACCGGGACAGGGTATAATTCACCCCTCCACTTT; d_call: TRBD1; clone_size: .; j_call: TRBJ1-6; v_call: TRBV10-3